Described below is a single TCR beta chain sequence and its context. CDR3 length: 15 residues. In germline, CDR1 is MNHEY, CDR2 SVGAGI. V was shortened by 1 base and J by 1 base, with 10 bases between the two germline ends. This record comes from a study of blood T cell repertoires in COVID-19. Clones were sequenced by immunoSEQ multiplex PCR, and TCRdb holds only the in-frame ones, with some missing. The sample includes about 20,000 clones, 86% of them seen just once. Specimen: peripheral blood. The TCR comes from a human donor in a cohort sampled during active COVID-19. The chain recombines TRBV6-5 with TRBJ1-1, with a tentative D call TRBD1 (5 bases). In DNA form, the CDR3 reads TGTGCCAGCAGTTACTTGCCCAGGGAGAACACTGAAGCTTTCTTT. This encodes CASSYLPRENTEAFF.